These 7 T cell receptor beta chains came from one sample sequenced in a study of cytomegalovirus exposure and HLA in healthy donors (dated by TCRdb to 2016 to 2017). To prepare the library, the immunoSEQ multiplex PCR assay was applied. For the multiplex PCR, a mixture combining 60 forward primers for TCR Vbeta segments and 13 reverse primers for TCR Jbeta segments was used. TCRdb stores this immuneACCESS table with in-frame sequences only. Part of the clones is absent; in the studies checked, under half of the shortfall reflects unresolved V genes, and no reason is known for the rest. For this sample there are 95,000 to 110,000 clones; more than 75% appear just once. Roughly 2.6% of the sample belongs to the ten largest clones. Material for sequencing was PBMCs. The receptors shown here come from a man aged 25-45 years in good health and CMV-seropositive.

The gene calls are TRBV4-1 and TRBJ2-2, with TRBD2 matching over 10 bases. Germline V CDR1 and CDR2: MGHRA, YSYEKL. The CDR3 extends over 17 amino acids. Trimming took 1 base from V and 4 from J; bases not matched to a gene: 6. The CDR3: CASSQVPSGGATGELFF. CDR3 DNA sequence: TGCGCCAGCAGCCAAGTGCCGAGCGGGGGGGCCACCGGGGAGCTGTTTTTT.

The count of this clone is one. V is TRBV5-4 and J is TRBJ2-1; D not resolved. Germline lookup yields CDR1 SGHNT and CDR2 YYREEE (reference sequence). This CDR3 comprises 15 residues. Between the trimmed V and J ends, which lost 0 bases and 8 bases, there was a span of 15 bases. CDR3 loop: CASSLVSGPADEQFF. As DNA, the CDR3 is TGTGCCAGCAGCTTGGTATCAGGCCCTGCCGATGAGCAGTTCTTC.

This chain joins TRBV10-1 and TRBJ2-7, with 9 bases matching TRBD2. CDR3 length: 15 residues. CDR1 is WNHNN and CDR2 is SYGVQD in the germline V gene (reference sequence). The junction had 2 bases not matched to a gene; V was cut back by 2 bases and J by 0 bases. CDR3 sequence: CASSEERGDSYEQYF. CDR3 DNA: TGCGCCAGCAGTGAGGAGCGGGGGGACTCCTACGAGCAGTACTTC.

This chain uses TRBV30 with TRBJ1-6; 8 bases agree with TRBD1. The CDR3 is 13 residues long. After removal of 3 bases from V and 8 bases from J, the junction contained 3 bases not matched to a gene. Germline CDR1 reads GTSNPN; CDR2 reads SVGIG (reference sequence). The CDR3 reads CAWRPTGDSPLHF. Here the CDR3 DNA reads TGTGCCTGGAGACCGACAGGGGATTCACCCCTCCACTTT.

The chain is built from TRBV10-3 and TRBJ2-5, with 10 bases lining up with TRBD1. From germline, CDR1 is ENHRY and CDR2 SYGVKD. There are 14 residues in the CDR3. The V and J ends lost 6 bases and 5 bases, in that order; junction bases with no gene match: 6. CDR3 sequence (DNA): TGTGCCATCAGAATGACAGGGGGCGAGGAGACCCAGTACTTC. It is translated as CAIRMTGGEETQYF.

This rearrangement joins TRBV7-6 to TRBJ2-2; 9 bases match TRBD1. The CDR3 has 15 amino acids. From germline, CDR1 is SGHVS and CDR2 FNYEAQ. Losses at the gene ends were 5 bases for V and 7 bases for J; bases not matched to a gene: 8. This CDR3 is CASSPAGQGFGELFF. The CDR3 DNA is TGTGCCAGCAGCCCAGCAGGACAGGGGTTCGGGGAGCTGTTTTTT.

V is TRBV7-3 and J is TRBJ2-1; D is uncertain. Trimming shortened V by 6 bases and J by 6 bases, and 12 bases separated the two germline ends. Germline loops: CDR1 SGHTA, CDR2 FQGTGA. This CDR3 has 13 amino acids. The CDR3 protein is CASRPEWSNEQFF. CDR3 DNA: TGTGCCAGCAGACCCGAATGGAGCAATGAGCAGTTCTTC.